This T cell receptor beta chain originates from a study of CD4 T cells in relation to SARS-CoV-2 and coronaviruses. For this clone: As yet, its antigen is unknown.

Clones were sequenced by immunoSEQ multiplex PCR, and TCRdb holds only the in-frame ones, with some missing. Of under 20,000 clones detected, about 80% appear once; the ten largest clones hold 27%. Study-wide points: No donor gave both pre-pandemic and post-infection samples. In around 67% of donors, memory CD4+ clonotypes crossrecognized SARS-CoV-2 and at least one common cold coronavirus spike.

The CDR3 runs 18 residues. The germline V gene encodes CDR1 MNHEY and CDR2 SMNVEV (reference sequence). V gave up 4 bases and J gave up 6 bases; unmatched junction bases: 17. The unexposed donors gave CD4+ T cells in about 2010-2019, prior to COVID-19. Isolation of CD4+ T cells took place after around 11 days in culture. The V call is TRBV27, the J call TRBJ2-3; 9 bases map to TRBD2. The sequence derives from a human donor in good health. The sequencing sample was made of CD4+ T cells from PBMCs, cultured in vitro. CDR3 sequence reads: CASSWVSTLAGPSDTQYF. DNA of the CDR3: TGTGCCAGCAGTTGGGTCAGTACTCTAGCGGGGCCCAGTGATACGCAGTATTTT.